This T cell receptor beta chain emerged from a study of cytomegalovirus exposure and HLA in healthy donors (TCRdb year 2017). Some background on the complete study: An earlier analysis of roughly 500 of the donors reported approximately 300 Gb of sequence data and 117 million unique TCR beta sequences from about 200 million T cells. About 280 gigabases of sequencing data and 91 million or so unique TCR sequences made up an early release that covered approximately 700 HLA-typed donors. Of the 398 genotyped donors, over 80% were placed in the genetic ancestry cluster associated with self-reported Caucasian donors. The study aimed to test whether signatures of past pathogen exposure could be identified by cataloging public T cell receptors. The T cell repertoires of 700 or so subjects were profiled by immunosequencing and related to cytomegalovirus serostatus. A separate validation cohort of roughly 120 different subjects was used in addition to the roughly 620-subject first cohort. To predict cytomegalovirus infection status, the study brought together high-throughput TCR immunosequencing, statistical association of individual TCRs with disease status, and machine learning. A later analysis re-analyzed previously published TCR beta repertoires from roughly 600 donors and added high-resolution HLA genotyping to study TCR occurrence patterns. In the later analysis, no new phenotypic data were used to find candidate immune exposures; instead, reliance was placed on TCR beta sequences and their occurrence across donors. In an earlier analysis of 587 of the donors, high-throughput TCR beta sequencing was used to judge whether each TCR beta V gene segment behaved as functional or pseudogenic. Donor age, sex, ethnicity and CMV serostatus were compiled together with the repertoire data. Genome-wide SNP genotypes for about 55% of the roughly 670 donors were used in a later genetic analysis, which treated that subset as a discovery cohort. All discovery cohort repertoires had been generated on a single sequencing platform. HLA typing covered class I and class II loci at four-digit resolution. Typing coverage differed by locus: A, B, C, DRB1 and DQB1 were typed in roughly 620-640 donors, DQA1 in approximately 520, DPA1 in 600 to 610, and DPB1 in 400 to 480. Roughly 5 DR-DQ haplotypes were handled as single units for association and clustering, since linkage in the cohort was strong. Across about 370 genotyped donors of the cohort, an average of 235,054 unique TCR beta nucleotide sequences per donor were sequenced, and roughly 20% of those sequences were non-productive. General study outcomes and caveats: In a later analysis, several top co-occurrence clusters were reported to appear linked to parvovirus B19, influenza, CMV and Epstein-Barr virus. Roughly 15 rarely observed V segments, including chromosome 9 orphons, were excluded from the earlier analysis of several hundred of the donors because counts were too low. Because some donors lacked HLA typing at each locus, the association tests relied only on the typed subset. Linkage disequilibrium might explain the correlated functional status among segregating V segments, but an unknown experimental factor could not be excluded. A cluster of highly shared sequence variants was judged likely to be a technical artifact of the sequencing pipeline. Broadly in line with IMGT annotations, most TCR beta V segments showed up in productive rearrangements about 87% or about 30% of the time in an earlier analysis of approximately 600 of the donors. Across donors, most TCR sequences were observed very rarely, whereas some public TCRs were present in many individuals. The 87-base-pair reads could not distinguish some IMGT-functional V segments, including TRBV6-2 and TRBV6-3, so those segments were excluded. According to a later analysis, most CMV-associated TCR beta chains appeared to be HLA-restricted, and the HLA associations seemed to be driven largely by CMV exposure. A later analysis found that HLA-associated TCR beta chains were more clonally expanded and had lower generation probabilities than equally common non-associated chains. Specific HLA alleles were associated with 15,000 to 20,000 TCR beta sequences at a false discovery rate of 0.05 in a later analysis. An association between a missense DCLRE1C variant and V-gene and J-gene trimming of TCR beta chains was found in a later genetic analysis and replicated in an independent cohort. In vitro tests confirmed that three of the cytomegalovirus-associated TCR beta chains recognize cytomegalovirus antigens. It was suggested by the authors that the approach could potentially be generalized to other disease states and immunological phenotypes. A later genetic analysis reported fewer N-insertions in productive TCRs among donors in an Asian-associated ancestry cluster than the roughly 620-donor mean. A later analysis found that TCR association rates varied across HLA loci, with DRB1 alleles showing the most associated TCRs and HLA-C alleles the fewest. In the study, roughly 160 TCR beta chains were listed as associated with cytomegalovirus. CMV serostatus was the only immune exposure information available for the cohort. A further reported finding was that TCR beta sequences accurately predicted the HLA-A and HLA-B alleles for most subjects in the first cohort. In both the original and validation cohorts, the classifier was reported to diagnose cytomegalovirus status with high specificity and sensitivity. The cohort was sequenced for TCR beta chains only, and without alpha or paired-chain data the features that could be detected were limited. When HLA alleles, especially DR and DQ, strongly co-occurred, TCR associations were difficult to assign to individual alleles. Roughly uniform sequencing depth across donors was assumed in presence/absence analyses, although this assumption may not hold.

The CDR3 starts with the cysteine, ends with the phenylalanine, and has 17 residues. Just the 51-base CDR3 DNA is kept, in frame starting at base 1. V and J are truncated by 2 bases and 0 bases respectively, leaving an intervening sequence of 14 bases. From a lookup of the germline V gene (reference sequence), CDR1 and CDR2 are LNHDA and SQIVND. Comments on this clone: What antigen it recognizes has not been identified. No base quality information exists; no much larger clone differs at one position.

The cohort was made up of several hundred healthy bone marrow donors. At the time of sampling, all cohort members were nominally healthy, though unrecorded immune exposures were likely present. The donor tested CMV seropositive and was one of the 289 seropositive cohort members. Each donor provided a peripheral blood sample, and peripheral blood mononuclear cells were used for TCR beta sequencing. The Qiagen DNeasy Blood Extraction Kit was used to extract genomic DNA from the blood cell samples. Libraries were prepared through the immunoSEQ multiplex PCR assay. For the multiplex PCR, a mixture combining 60 forward primers for TCR Vbeta segments and 13 reverse primers for TCR Jbeta segments was used. The CDR3 region of rearranged TCR beta genes was amplified from genomic DNA with a multiplex PCR assay. On the Illumina HiSeq System, the amplified TCR beta libraries were sequenced as 87-base-pair reads. The source study handled its data this way. Across the 600 to 700 repertoires, a later analysis counted 78 million or so unique TCR beta chains, roughly 11 million of which were shared by at least two donors. To remove PCR and sequencing errors, raw reads were error-corrected and collapsed into unique sequences using a nearest-neighbor algorithm that merged closely related sequences. CDR3 sequences were aligned to IMGT reference sequences to assign V, D and J gene segments. For a sequence to be retained, a match of at least six nucleotides to both a V gene segment and a J gene segment was required. A rearrangement counted as productive if the CDR3 had no stop codons and remained in frame with V and J, and every other rearrangement counted as non-productive. Following IMGT convention, CDR3 was defined as the stretch from the second conserved V-encoded cysteine to the conserved J-encoded phenylalanine. The earlier analysis of about 530 of the donors excluded any sequence lacking an unambiguous match to a single V gene segment. In an earlier analysis of about 590 of the donors, a V segment was called functional when productive rearrangements were above 56.7%, and segregating when the standard deviation between donors exceeded 5%. A statistical classification framework was built for diagnosing cytomegalovirus status from the catalog of TCR beta chain sequences. A later analysis assigned V and J genes by comparing TCR nucleotide sequences with IMGT/GENE-DB human TR gene sequences. The TCRdist pipeline was used in a later analysis to assign CDR3 sequences and most-parsimonious VDJ recombination scenarios. In a later analysis, every TCR beta chain was defined by the combination of its CDR3 amino acid sequence and its V-gene family, and reads without a unique V-gene family were dropped. In a later analysis, 500 to 650 highly shared, low-generation-probability nucleotide sequences were removed to address suspected cross-contamination and a sequencing artifact. In a later analysis, a clonal expansion index was calculated for each public chain from normalized within-repertoire ranks of inferred template counts. A later analysis computed generation probabilities with a VDJ recombination model fitted to out-of-frame rearrangements, and checked the results against IGoR. In a later analysis, TCR-TCR, TCR-HLA and TCR-CMV co-occurrence was scored with hypergeometric tests, and a repertoire-size bias correction was applied to TCR pairs. False discovery rates were estimated in a later analysis by permuting HLA or CMV assignments 20 times. In a later analysis, co-occurring TCRs were grouped using DBSCAN, and TCRdist sequence similarity was added for clustering within HLA-allele-positive subsets. Repertoires with fewer than 30,000 or more than 120,000 public chains were left out of co-occurrence clustering, as were five repertoires with anomalous nucleotide sharing. The table was pulled from immuneACCESS by TCRdb, which kept in-frame rearrangements only. Such tables lose some clones; where checked, under half of the loss comes from unresolved V genes, and the rest has no known cause. The DNA gave D and trimming, while V, J and clone size come from that table. The sample table records 90,000 to 150,000 clones; roughly four fifths of these occur just once. About 2.7% of the sample is held by the ten biggest clonotypes.

This sequence was found in a woman aged 40-49 years in good health and CMV-seropositive. Sequenced sample: PBMCs. The receptor chain draws on TRBV19 and TRBJ2-1; TRBD2 is perhaps the D gene, given 6 matching bases. This receptor carries the CDR3 CASSISFSGSSYNEQFF. The DNA reads TGTGCCAGTAGTATATCCTTTAGCGGTAGCTCCTACAATGAGCAGTTCTTC.